These 10 T cell receptor beta chains came from one sample sequenced in a study of blood T cell repertoires in COVID-19 (TCRdb year 2020). The library was prepared using the immunoSEQ multiplex PCR assay. The immuneACCESS repertoire file appears here via TCRdb, limited to in-frame rearrangements. These files lack a portion of the clones; in checked studies, under half of the deficit traces to unresolved V genes, and the cause of the others is not known. Counted in this sample were about 210,000 clones; roughly 90% of them appeared once. 10% of the sample lies in the top ten. Material: PBMCs or T cells enriched from blood (not recorded which). Receptors were obtained from a man younger than 30 with acute COVID-19.

This clone was seen a single time. The chain joins TRBV6-4 to TRBJ2-1; D is unresolved. Per the germline V gene, CDR1 is MRHNA and CDR2 is SNTAGT. CDR3 size: 15 residues. The V gene lost 0 bases and the J gene lost 0 bases, with 6 bases spanning the gap. For the CDR3, the DNA is TGTGCCAGCAGTGACTCATCTCTCTCCTACAATGAGCAGTTCTTC. It encodes CASSDSSLSYNEQFF.

The rearrangement joins TRBV11-2 to TRBJ1-1; 9 positions match TRBD1. CDR1 is SGHAT and CDR2 is FQNNGV in the germline V gene. The CDR3 loop spans 14 amino acids. V shed 5 bases, J shed 5 bases, and the junction held 6 bases outside the gene matches. The CDR3 is CASSVGDRVTEAFF. DNA of the CDR3: TGTGCCAGCAGCGTTGGGGACAGGGTAACTGAAGCTTTCTTT.

The chain combines TRBV6-5 with TRBJ1-2, with D unclear. Germline values: CDR1 MNHEY, CDR2 SVGAGI. The V end lost 8 bases, the J end lost 5 bases, and 15 bases lay between the germline ends. This CDR3 contains 13 residues. Here the CDR3 reads CASGGRGEYGYTF. As DNA, the CDR3 is TGTGCCAGCGGAGGCCGAGGCGAGTATGGCTACACCTTC.

The gene calls are TRBV11-2 and TRBJ2-7; TRBD2 aligns across 7 bases. V lost 1 base to trimming and J lost 5 bases; unmatched junction nucleotides: 11. The CDR3 sequence is 16 residues long. Germline lookup yields CDR1 SGHAT and CDR2 FQNNGV. CDR3 amino acids: CASSLGGAGVIHEQYF. The CDR3 bases are TGTGCCAGCAGCTTAGGGGGCGCGGGAGTGATCCACGAGCAGTACTTC.

The V and J genes are TRBV28 and TRBJ2-7; D possibly corresponds to TRBD1 (5 bases). The ends were cut back, 2 bases at V and 3 bases at J, with 11 bases in the middle. Looked up from germline, CDR1 is MDHEN and CDR2 is SYDVKM. The CDR3 contains 14 residues. The CDR3 bases are TGTGCCAGCAGTTTAAGGGGCCAAGGCTACGAGCAGTACTTC. This translates into CASSLRGQGYEQYF.

V is TRBV19 and J is TRBJ2-3; 8 bases line up with TRBD1. This CDR3 region has 15 residues. V trimming: 5 bases; J trimming: 2 bases; junction bases outside the gene matches: 6. Germline loops: CDR1 LNHDA, CDR2 SQIVND (reference sequence). CDR3 amino acids: CASSPSDRVTDTQYF. As DNA, the CDR3 is TGTGCCAGTAGTCCCTCGGACAGGGTCACAGATACGCAGTATTTT.

This sequence joins TRBV6-5 and TRBJ2-2; TRBD1 agrees at 7 bases. V gave up 6 bases and J gave up 6 bases; unmatched junction bases: 7. CDR3 length equals 14 residues. CDR1 and CDR2 from the germline V gene are MNHEY and SVGAGI. The CDR3 DNA reads as TGTGCCAGCAGGGATGAGACAGGGTCCGGGGAGCTGTTTTTT. This sequence encodes CASRDETGSGELFF.

This sequence joins TRBV4-1 and TRBJ1-4, with a weak D call TRBD1 (5 bases). Germline V CDR1 and CDR2: MGHRA, YSYEKL. The CDR3 has 15 amino acids. V lost 1 base and J lost 6, with 12 bases in between. This CDR3 reads CASSQVGAGDEKLFF. The CDR3 DNA reads as TGCGCCAGCAGCCAAGTAGGGGCTGGGGATGAAAAACTGTTTTTT.

The chain is built from TRBV5-4 and TRBJ2-3, with 14 bases fitting TRBD2. The CDR3 covers 16 residues. Trimming at V came to 5 bases and at J to 6 bases, leaving 8 bases not matched to a gene. CDR1 SGHNT and CDR2 YYREEE come from the germline V gene (reference sequence). CDR3 in amino acids: CASRSTSGRVQDTQYF. The CDR3 nucleotides are TGTGCCAGCAGGTCGACTAGCGGGAGGGTCCAGGATACGCAGTATTTT. Looking up the rest from reference TRBV5-4 and TRBJ2-3 gives the full variable domain: ETGVTQSPTHLIKTRGQQVTLRCSSQSGHNTVSWYQQALGQGPQFIFQYYREEENGRGNFPPRFSGLQFPNYSSELNVNALELDDSALYLCASRSTSGRVQDTQYFGPGTRLTVL.

The chain combines TRBV18 with TRBJ2-6, with D maybe TRBD1 (6 bases). V gave up 2 bases and J gave up 0 bases, with 17 bases separating them. Germline CDR1 and CDR2: KGHSH and LQKENI. The CDR3 is made up of 19 amino acids. CDR3 bases: TGTGCCAGCTCACCAATGGGGGCGAATAGTGGCTCTGGGGCCAACGTCCTGACTTTC. This gives the protein CASSPMGANSGSGANVLTF. Variable domain in full (rest from reference TRBV18 and TRBJ2-6): NAGVMQNPRHLVRRRGQEARLRCSPMKGHSHVYWYRQLPEEGLKFMVYLQKENIIDESGMPKERFSAEFPKEGPSILRIQQVVRGDSAAYFCASSPMGANSGSGANVLTFGAGSRLTVL.